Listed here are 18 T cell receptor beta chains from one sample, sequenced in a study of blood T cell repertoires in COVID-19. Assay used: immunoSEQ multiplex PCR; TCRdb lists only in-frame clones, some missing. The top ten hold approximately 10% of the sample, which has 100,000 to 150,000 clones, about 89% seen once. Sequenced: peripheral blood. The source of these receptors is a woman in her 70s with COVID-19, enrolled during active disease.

This CDR3 is CASSLGAGVTDTQYF. The CDR3 bases are TGTGCCAGCAGCTTAGGGGCGGGGGTAACAGATACGCAGTATTTT. This chain uses TRBV13 with TRBJ2-3; TRBD2 aligns across 7 bases. CDR3 length equals 15 residues. Germline-derived CDR1 and CDR2 are PRHDT and FYEKMQ (reference sequence). The V segment lost 0 bases and the J segment 3 bases; nucleotides outside the gene matches: 3.

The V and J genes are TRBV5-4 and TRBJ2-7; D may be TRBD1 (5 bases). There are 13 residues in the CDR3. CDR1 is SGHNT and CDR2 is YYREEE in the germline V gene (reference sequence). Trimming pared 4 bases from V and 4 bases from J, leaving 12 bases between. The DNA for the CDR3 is TGTGCCAGCAGCACAGGTGATGGATACGAGCAGTACTTC. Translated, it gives CASSTGDGYEQYF.

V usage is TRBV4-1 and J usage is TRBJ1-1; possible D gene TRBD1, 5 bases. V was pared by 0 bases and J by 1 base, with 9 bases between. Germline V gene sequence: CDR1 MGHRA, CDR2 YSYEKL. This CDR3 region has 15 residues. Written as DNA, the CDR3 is TGCGCCAGCAGCCAAGACTGGCAGGGGAACACTGAAGCTTTCTTT. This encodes CASSQDWQGNTEAFF.

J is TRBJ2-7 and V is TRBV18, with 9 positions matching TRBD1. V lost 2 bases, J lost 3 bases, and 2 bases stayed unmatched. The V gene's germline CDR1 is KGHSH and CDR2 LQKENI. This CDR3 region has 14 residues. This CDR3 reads CASSPGTGFYEQYF. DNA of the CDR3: TGTGCCAGCTCACCAGGGACAGGGTTCTACGAGCAGTACTTC.

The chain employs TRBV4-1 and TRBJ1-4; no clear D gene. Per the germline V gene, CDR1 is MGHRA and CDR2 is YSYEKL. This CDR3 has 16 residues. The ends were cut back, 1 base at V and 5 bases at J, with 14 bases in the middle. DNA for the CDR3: TGCGCCAGCAGCCAAGCGTTCGGGGATTCAAATGAAAAACTGTTTTTT. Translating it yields CASSQAFGDSNEKLFF.

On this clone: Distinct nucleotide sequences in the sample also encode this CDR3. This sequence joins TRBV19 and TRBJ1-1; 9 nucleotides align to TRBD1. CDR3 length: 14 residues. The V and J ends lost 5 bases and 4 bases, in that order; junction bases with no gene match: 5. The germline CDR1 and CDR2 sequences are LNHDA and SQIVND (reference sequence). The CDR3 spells CASSPGQGGTEAFF. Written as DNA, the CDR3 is TGTGCCAGTAGTCCGGGACAGGGTGGCACTGAAGCTTTCTTT.

CDR3 loop: CASSVGGGEGYGYTF. The CDR3 DNA follows: TGTGCCAGCAGCGTAGGAGGGGGCGAGGGCTATGGCTACACCTTC. The genes are TRBV9 and TRBJ1-2; 7 positions match TRBD1. This CDR3 is built from 15 residues. Looked up from germline, CDR1 is SGDLS and CDR2 is YYNGEE. V trimming: 0 bases; J trimming: 4 bases; junction bases outside the gene matches: 6.

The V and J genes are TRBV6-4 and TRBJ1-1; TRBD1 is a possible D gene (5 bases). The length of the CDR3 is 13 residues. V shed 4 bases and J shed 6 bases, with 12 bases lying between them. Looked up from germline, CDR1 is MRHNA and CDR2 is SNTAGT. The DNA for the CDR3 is TGTGCCAGCAGTGTGACAGATAGGGCTGAAGCTTTCTTT. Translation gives CASSVTDRAEAFF.

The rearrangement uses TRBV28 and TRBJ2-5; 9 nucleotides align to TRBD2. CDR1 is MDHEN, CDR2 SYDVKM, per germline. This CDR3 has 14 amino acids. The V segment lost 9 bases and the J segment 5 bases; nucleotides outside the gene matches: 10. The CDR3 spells CASLPGLAGETQYF. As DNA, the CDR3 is TGTGCCAGTCTTCCGGGACTAGCTGGGGAGACCCAGTACTTC.

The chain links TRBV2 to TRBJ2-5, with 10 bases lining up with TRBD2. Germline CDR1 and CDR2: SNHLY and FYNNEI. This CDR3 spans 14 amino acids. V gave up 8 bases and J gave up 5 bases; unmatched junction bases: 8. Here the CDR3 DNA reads TGTGCCAGCCGACCGGGACTAGCGTCGGAGACCCAGTACTTC. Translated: CASRPGLASETQYF. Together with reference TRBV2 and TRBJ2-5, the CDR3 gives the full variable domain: EPEVTQTPSHQVTQMGQEVILRCVPISNHLYFYWYRQILGQKVEFLVSFYNNEISEKSEIFDDQFSVERPDGSNFTLKIRSTKLEDSAMYFCASRPGLASETQYFGPGTRLLVL.

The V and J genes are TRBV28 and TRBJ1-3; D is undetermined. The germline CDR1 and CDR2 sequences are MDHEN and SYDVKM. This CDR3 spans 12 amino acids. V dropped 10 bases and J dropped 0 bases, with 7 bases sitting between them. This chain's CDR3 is CATLSSGNTIYF. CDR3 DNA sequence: TGTGCCACTCTATCCTCTGGAAACACCATATATTTT.

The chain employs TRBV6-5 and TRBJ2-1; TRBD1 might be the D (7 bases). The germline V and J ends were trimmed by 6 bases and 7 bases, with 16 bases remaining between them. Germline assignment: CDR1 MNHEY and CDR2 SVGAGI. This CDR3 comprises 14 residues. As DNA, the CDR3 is TGTGCCAGCAGCCGAACAGGGGAGGCTAATGAGCAGTTCTTC. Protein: CASSRTGEANEQFF.

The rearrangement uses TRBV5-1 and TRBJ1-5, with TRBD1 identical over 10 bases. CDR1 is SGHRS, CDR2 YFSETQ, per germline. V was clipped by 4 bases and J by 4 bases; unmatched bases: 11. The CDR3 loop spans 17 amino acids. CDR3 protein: CASSTNLDRGLNQPQHF. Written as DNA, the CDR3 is TGCGCCAGCAGCACAAACCTCGACAGGGGGCTAAATCAGCCCCAGCATTTT.

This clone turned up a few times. The CDR3 DNA follows: TGTGCCAGCAGCCAAGATCGTCCTAGCGGGGGGGCCCGTGAGCAGTTCTTC. Encoded protein: CASSQDRPSGGAREQFF. This chain uses TRBV4-2 with TRBJ2-1, with 12 bases identical to TRBD2. Germline trimming cut 0 bases from V and 9 bases from J; bases unmatched to any gene: 9. Germline CDR1 is LGHNA and CDR2 is YNFKEQ. There are 17 residues in the CDR3.

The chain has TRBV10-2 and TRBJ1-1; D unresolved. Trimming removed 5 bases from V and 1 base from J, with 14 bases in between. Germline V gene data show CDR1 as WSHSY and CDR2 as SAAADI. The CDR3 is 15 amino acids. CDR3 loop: CASSFTGSPNTEAFF. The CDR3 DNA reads TGCGCCAGCAGTTTCACCGGTAGCCCGAACACTGAAGCTTTCTTT.

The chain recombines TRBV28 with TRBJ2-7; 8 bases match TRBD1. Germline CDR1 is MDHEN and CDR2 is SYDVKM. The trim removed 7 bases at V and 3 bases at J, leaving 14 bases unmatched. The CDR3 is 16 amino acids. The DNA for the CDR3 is TGTGCCAGCAAGGCGCCAGACCGGGACAGGCACTACGAGCAGTACTTC. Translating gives CASKAPDRDRHYEQYF. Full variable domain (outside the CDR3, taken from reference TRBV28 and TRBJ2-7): DVKVTQSSRYLVKRTGEKVFLECVQDMDHENMFWYRQDPGLGLRLIYFSYDVKMKEKGDIPEGYSVSREKKERFSLILESASTNQTSMYLCASKAPDRDRHYEQYFGPGTRLTVT.

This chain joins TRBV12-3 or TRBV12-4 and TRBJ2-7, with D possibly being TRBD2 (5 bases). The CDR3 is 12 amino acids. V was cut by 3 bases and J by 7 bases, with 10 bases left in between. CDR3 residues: CASSFSSGEQYF. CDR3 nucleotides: TGTGCCAGCAGTTTTAGTTCGGGGGAGCAGTACTTC.

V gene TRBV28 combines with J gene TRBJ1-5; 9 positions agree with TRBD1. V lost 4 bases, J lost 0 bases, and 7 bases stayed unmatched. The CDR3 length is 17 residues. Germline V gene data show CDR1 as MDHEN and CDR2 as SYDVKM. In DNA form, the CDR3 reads TGTGCCAGCAGTTACAGGACAGGGGCCTATAGCAATCAGCCCCAGCATTTT. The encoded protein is CASSYRTGAYSNQPQHF.